This paragraph reports one T cell receptor beta chain. Clones were sequenced by immunoSEQ multiplex PCR, and TCRdb holds only the in-frame ones, with some missing. The table includes around 160,000 clones, roughly 80% detected once. The sample belongs to a study of cytotoxic CD8 clonotypes in ibrutinib-treated CLL. V shed 9 bases, J shed 2 bases, and the junction held 10 bases outside the gene matches. This CDR3 has 15 residues. Per the germline V gene, CDR1 is LNHDA and CDR2 is SQIVND (reference sequence). Material: PBMCs, obtained after 12 months of ibrutinib treatment. The chain uses TRBV19 and TRBJ2-3, with 8 bases aligning to TRBD2. This TCR was sampled from a human donor with chronic lymphocytic leukemia. For the CDR3, the DNA is TGTGCCAGCGGACTTTTGCGGGGGGACACAGATACGCAGTATTTT. This translates into CASGLLRGDTDTQYF.